This record concerns one T cell receptor (beta chain) sequence. Its antigen specificity is not known. No base quality information exists; no much larger clone differs at one position. The method behind the library was the immunoSEQ multiplex PCR assay. On the authors' methods: A statistical classification framework was built to diagnose cytomegalovirus status from the catalog of TCR beta chain sequences. What TCRdb holds here is the immuneACCESS table cut down to in-frame rearrangements. Part of the clones is not present; checked against another copy, under half of the missing clones reflect an unresolved V gene, and the others are unexplained. The DNA was the basis for D and trimming; V, J and clone size are from that table. For this sample there are 200,000 or so clones; 80% to 95% appear just once. Of the sample, approximately 1.1% falls within the top ten clones. This specimen comes from a study of cytomegalovirus exposure and HLA in healthy donors (dated by TCRdb to the late 2010s). A note on the overall study: According to a later analysis, one platform produced both the roughly 130 validation repertoires and the roughly 660 repertoires of the first cohort. The aim of the study was to test whether cataloging public T cell receptors could identify signatures of past pathogen exposure. A separate validation cohort of roughly 130 different subjects was used in addition to the roughly 670-subject first cohort. To predict cytomegalovirus infection status, the study combined high-throughput TCR immunosequencing, statistical association of individual TCRs with disease status, and machine learning.

V is pruned by 7 bases and J by 6 bases, leaving 11 bases of the junction without a gene match. From the cysteine up to the phenylalanine, the CDR3 has a length of 14 residues. The sequence is cut down to CDR3 DNA, 42 bases in frame from base 1. The CDR1 and CDR2 encoded by the germline V gene are MNHNS and SASEGT. General findings and caveats noted by the study authors: Subsequent analysis determined that TCRs grouped into clusters in the first cohort also showed a tendency toward co-occurrence across the roughly 130 validation repertoires, and roughly 94% of cluster scores exceeded 0. The study listed 150 to 200 TCR beta chains as associated with cytomegalovirus. Cytomegalovirus status was reported to be diagnosed by the classifier with high specificity and sensitivity in both the original and validation cohorts. All 120 repertoires were used to score co-occurrence in the validation cohort in a later analysis, because that analysis had no HLA typing for the cohort. Most TCR sequences were seen in very few donors, while some public TCRs were found in many individuals. In vitro tests confirmed that a few of the cytomegalovirus-associated TCR beta chains recognize cytomegalovirus antigens. The authors suggested that the approach could potentially be extended to other disease states and immunological phenotypes.

The donors belonged to the validation cohort of around 120 subjects, which was separate from the 666-subject first cohort. The sequenced sample consisted of PBMCs. The source is a woman under 30 in good health and CMV-seronegative. Rearrangement joined TRBV6-1 to TRBJ2-7, with 8 central nucleotides matching TRBD2. Read as DNA, the sequence is TGTGCCAGCATACCAGCGGGAGATTTTGGCGAGCAGTACTTC. It is translated as CASIPAGDFGEQYF.